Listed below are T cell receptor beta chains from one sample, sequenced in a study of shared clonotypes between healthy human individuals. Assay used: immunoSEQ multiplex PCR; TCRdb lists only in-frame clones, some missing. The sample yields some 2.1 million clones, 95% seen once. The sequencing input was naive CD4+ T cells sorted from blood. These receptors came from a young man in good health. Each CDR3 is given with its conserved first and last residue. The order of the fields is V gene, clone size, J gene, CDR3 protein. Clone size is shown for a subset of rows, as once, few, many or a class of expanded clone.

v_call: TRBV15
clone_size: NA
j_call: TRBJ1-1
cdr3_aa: CATSSPDRVNTEAFF

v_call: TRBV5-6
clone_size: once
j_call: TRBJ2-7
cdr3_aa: CASSYNYYEQYF

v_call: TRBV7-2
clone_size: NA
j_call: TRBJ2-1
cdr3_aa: CASKPGQHNVEQFF

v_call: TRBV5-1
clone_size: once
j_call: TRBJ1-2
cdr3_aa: CASSFTGGNGYTF

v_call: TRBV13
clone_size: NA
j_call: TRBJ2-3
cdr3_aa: CASSSGYTDTQYF

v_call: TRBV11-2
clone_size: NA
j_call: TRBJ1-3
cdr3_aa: CASSLSGGSGNTIYF

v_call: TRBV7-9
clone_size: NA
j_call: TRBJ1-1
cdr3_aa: CASSWAGRVTEAFF

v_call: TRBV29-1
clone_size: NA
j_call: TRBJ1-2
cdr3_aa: CSAEDGYYGYTF

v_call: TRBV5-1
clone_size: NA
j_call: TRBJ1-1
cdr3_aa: CASSLGTGSYTEAFF

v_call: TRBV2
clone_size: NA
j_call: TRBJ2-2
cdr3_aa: CASGRAGELFF

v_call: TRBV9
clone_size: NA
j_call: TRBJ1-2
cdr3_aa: CASSVGDGYGYTF